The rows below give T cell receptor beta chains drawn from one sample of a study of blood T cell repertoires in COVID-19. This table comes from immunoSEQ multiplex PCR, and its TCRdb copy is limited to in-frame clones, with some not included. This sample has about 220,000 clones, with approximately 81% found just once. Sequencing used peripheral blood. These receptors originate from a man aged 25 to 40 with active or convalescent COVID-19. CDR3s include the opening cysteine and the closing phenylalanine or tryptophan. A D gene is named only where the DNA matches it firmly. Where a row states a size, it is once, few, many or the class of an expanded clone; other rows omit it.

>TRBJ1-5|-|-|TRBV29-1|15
TGCAGCGTTGAGACAGACGCTAATAGCAATCAGCCCCAGCATTTT
CSVETDANSNQPQHF
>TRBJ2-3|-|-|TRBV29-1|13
TGCAGCGTTGAGATTAGTGGCACAGATACGCAGTATTTT
CSVEISGTDTQYF
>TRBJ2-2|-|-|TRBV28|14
TGTGCCAGCAGTAAAAGACGGGACACCGGGGAGCTGTTTTTT
CASSKRRDTGELFF
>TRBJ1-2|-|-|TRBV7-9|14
TGTGCCAGCAGCCCCAATACAGGGAACTATGGCTACACCTTC
CASSPNTGNYGYTF
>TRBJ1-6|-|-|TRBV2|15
TGTGCCAGCAGTGTACAGAGCTCCTATAATTCACCCCTCCACTTT
CASSVQSSYNSPLHF
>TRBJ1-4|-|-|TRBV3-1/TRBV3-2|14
TGTGCCAGCAGCACCCGAGCAACTAATGAAAAACTGTTTTTT
CASSTRATNEKLFF
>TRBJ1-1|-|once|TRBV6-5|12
TGTGCCACCCCTGGGCCCGCATCTGAAGCTTTCTTT
CATPGPASEAFF
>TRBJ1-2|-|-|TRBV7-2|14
TGTGCCAGCAGCTTACCAGGAGGGGTGGATGGCTACACCTTC
CASSLPGGVDGYTF
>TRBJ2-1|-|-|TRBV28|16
TGTGCCAGCAGCTCCCTCGGGAGTGGAGGAGGAGATGAGCAGTTCTTC
CASSSLGSGGGDEQFF
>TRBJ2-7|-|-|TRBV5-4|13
TGTGCCAGCAGCCAAAGACAGTCCTACGAGCAGTACTTC
CASSQRQSYEQYF
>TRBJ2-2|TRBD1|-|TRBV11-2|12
TGTGCCAGCAGCCAGGGGGCCGGGGAGCTGTTTTTT
CASSQGAGELFF
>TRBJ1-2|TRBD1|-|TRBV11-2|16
TGTGCCAGCAGCGTAGACAGGGTACAGTCAAGATATGGCTACACCTTC
CASSVDRVQSRYGYTF
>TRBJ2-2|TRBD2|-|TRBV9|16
TGTGCCAGCAGCCCTCGCTTGCGGGGGGCGGCCGGGGAGCTGTTTTTT
CASSPRLRGAAGELFF
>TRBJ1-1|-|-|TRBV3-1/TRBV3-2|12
TGTGCCAGCAGCCTCAAGAACACTGAAGCTTTCTTT
CASSLKNTEAFF
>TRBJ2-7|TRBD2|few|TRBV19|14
TGTGCCAGTAGTATCGGGGGGTTGGGGTACGAGCAGTACTTC
CASSIGGLGYEQYF
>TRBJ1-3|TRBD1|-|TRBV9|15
TGTGCCAGCAGCCCACAGACAGGGGCAGGAAACACCATATATTTT
CASSPQTGAGNTIYF
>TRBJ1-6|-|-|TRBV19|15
TGTGCCAGTAGTTTCGGACAGATCCTCGCTTCACCCCTCCACTTT
CASSFGQILASPLHF
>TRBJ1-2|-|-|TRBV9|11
TGTGCCAGCAGCGATGACAGTATCTACACCTTC
CASSDDSIYTF
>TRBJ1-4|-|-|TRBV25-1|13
TGTGCCAGCAGTGCCCCTTCGGTAGAAAAACTGTTTTTT
CASSAPSVEKLFF
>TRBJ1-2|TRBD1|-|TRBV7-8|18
TGTGCCAGCAGCTTAGGGTGGTCAGGGGGCGCACGGGGTTTTGGCTACACCTTC
CASSLGWSGGARGFGYTF
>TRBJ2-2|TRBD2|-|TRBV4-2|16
TGTGCCAGCAGCCAAGACGGCGGGAGGGTCACCGGGGAGCTGTTTTTT
CASSQDGGRVTGELFF
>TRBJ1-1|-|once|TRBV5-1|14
TGCGCCAGCAGCTTGGGCGCCGGGGTCACTGAAGCTTTCTTT
CASSLGAGVTEAFF